Shown below are 4 T cell receptor beta chains from a single sample sequenced in a study of regulatory T cells in long-lasting Graves disease. The TCR beta library used iRepertoire HTBI primers with Arm-PCR amplification of CDR3. TCRdb recomputed calls from the multiplex PCR reads with MiXCR, one row per CDR3 protein. The table has over 300,000 distinct CDR3 sequences, around 15% seen once; the top ten hold approximately 21%. Time point of the sample: newly diagnosed GD, antithyroid drugs for less than 3 months. Preparation of the TCR library used RNA extracted from PBMCs. Sequencing used peripheral blood mononuclear cells (PBMCs), obtained at new diagnosis, from a patient treated with antithyroid drugs. The source is a female donor with Graves disease.

This clonotype was detected many times. The rearrangement uses TRBV6-2 or TRBV6-3 and TRBJ1-2; D not certain. CDR3 length: 13 residues. V was shortened by 2 bases and J by 6 bases, with 10 bases between the two germline ends. Germline V lookup: CDR1 MNHEY, CDR2 SVGEGT. The CDR3 loop reads CASSYVFEDGYTF. The CDR3 region has the DNA TGTGCCAGCAGTTACGTGTTTGAGGATGGCTACACCTTC.

The table lists this clonotype with a few counts. The chain recombines TRBV6-2 or TRBV6-3 with TRBJ1-3; D call uncertain. The germline CDR1 and CDR2 sequences are MNHEY and SVGEGT. Trimming removed 5 bases from V and 0 bases from J, with 20 bases in between. The length of the CDR3 is 18 residues. The CDR3 loop reads CASSADIGWSGSGNTIYF. The CDR3 region has the DNA TGTGCCAGCAGTGCGGATATCGGATGGAGTGGCTCTGGAAACACCATATATTTT.

This clonotype was recorded at least ten times. This sequence joins TRBV12-3 or TRBV12-4 and TRBJ1-3; D gene unclear. Trimming shortened V by 5 bases and J by 4 bases, and 0 bases separated the two germline ends. CDR3 length equals 10 residues. CDR3 nucleotides: TGTGCCAGCAGTGGAAACACCATATATTTT. Translated, it gives CASSGNTIYF.

This chain joins TRBV15 and TRBJ2-5, with 8 bases fitting TRBD2. With V trimmed by 8 bases and J by 4 bases, 12 bases remained unmatched. Germline V CDR1 and CDR2: LNHNV, YYDKDF (reference sequence). The CDR3 runs 15 residues. The CDR3 sequence: CATRPGERGTETQYF. Written as DNA, the CDR3 is TGTGCCACCCGACCGGGAGAGCGGGGGACAGAGACCCAGTACTTC.